These 5 T cell receptor beta chains were sequenced from one sample in a study of T-cell reconstitution after alpha-beta-depleted transplantation in children. Researchers prepared the TCRbeta library using unique molecular identifiers, the study reports. TCRdb recomputed calls from the PCR reads with MiXCR, one row per CDR3 protein. The repertoire holds fewer than 700,000 distinct CDR3 sequences, 13% seen once, with about 2.2% in the top ten. Sequenced here: PBMCs, mostly from graft donor cells, sampled 360 days after TCRalphabeta/CD19-depleted stem cell transplant. The receptors shown here come from a male patient younger than 18 who had a stem cell transplant for acute myeloid leukemia, so the T cells may come from the graft donor.

This clonotype has just a few counts. The V gene is TRBV29-1, the J gene TRBJ2-1; perhaps TRBD1 as D (6 bases). The V gene lost 2 bases and the J gene lost 4 bases, with 21 bases spanning the gap. CDR1 is SQVTM, CDR2 ANQGSEA, per germline. This CDR3 is 17 amino acids long. CDR3 region: CSVESPFMDSFYNEQFF. CDR3 DNA sequence: TGCAGCGTTGAATCCCCCTTTATGGACAGCTTTTACAATGAGCAGTTCTTC.

The chain recombines TRBV11-2 with TRBJ2-5; weak D call: TRBD1 (5 bases). The CDR3 covers 17 residues. Germline V gene lookup returns CDR1 SGHAT and CDR2 FQNNGV. The V end lost 5 bases, the J end lost 7 bases, and 26 bases lay between the germline ends. In DNA, the CDR3 is TGTGCCAGCAGCCCGAGCGCCCGGCCAAGGGGTCCTTGGACCCAGTACTTC. It encodes CASSPSARPRGPWTQYF.

This chain connects TRBV20-1 to TRBJ2-2; TRBD2 aligns across 10 bases. Germline V CDR1 and CDR2: DFQATT, SNEGSKA (reference sequence). CDR3 length: 16 amino acids. Trimming at V came to 3 bases and at J to 7 bases, leaving 11 bases not matched to a gene. Here the CDR3 reads CSARDHLAGVVGELFF. DNA of the CDR3: TGCAGTGCTAGGGACCATCTAGCGGGAGTTGTCGGGGAGCTGTTTTTT.

This clonotype was seen only a few times. This chain uses TRBV27 with TRBJ1-1; 8 bases align to TRBD1. V trimming: 8 bases; J trimming: 0 bases; junction bases outside the gene matches: 5. There are 14 residues in the CDR3. Germline CDR1 reads MNHEY; CDR2 reads SMNVEV (reference sequence). CDR3 loop: CASSRGLVNTEAFF. The CDR3 DNA reads TGTGCCAGCTCCAGGGGGCTGGTGAACACTGAAGCTTTCTTT.

This clonotype showed up many times. The genes are TRBV24-1 and TRBJ2-5, with 7 bases identical to TRBD2. Germline CDR1 and CDR2: KGHDR and SFDVKD. Trimming took 3 bases from V and 0 from J; bases not matched to a gene: 9. There are 17 residues in the CDR3. CDR3: CATSDQTSSKYQETQYF. DNA of the CDR3: TGTGCCACCAGTGATCAGACTAGCAGCAAGTACCAAGAGACCCAGTACTTC.